A selection of T cell receptor beta chains follows, all from one sample in a study of T cell clonotyping in hematopoietic cell transplantation. TCRdb's table, derived via immunoSEQ multiplex PCR, lists solely in-frame clones and lacks some. Of roughly 40,000 clones detected, 95% appear once; the ten largest clones hold roughly 0.91%. Sequenced input: peripheral blood mononuclear cells. The source is a man aged 25-45 years in good health. Some clones in this sample may be carry-over from other donors' samples. CDR3s include the opening cysteine and the closing phenylalanine or tryptophan. A D gene is named only where the DNA matches it firmly. A row's size may be missing; if present it is once, few, many or a size class.

v_call	clone_size	j_call	d_call	cdr3_aa	cdr3_nt
TRBV7-7	.	TRBJ2-1	.	CASSQGGPGTYNEQFF	TGTGCTAGCAGCCAGGGGGGTCCAGGGACCTACAATGAGCAGTTCTTC
TRBV19	.	TRBJ1-1	.	CASSLQATGPEAFF	TGTGCCAGTAGTTTGCAGGCCACGGGGCCTGAAGCTTTCTTT
TRBV19	few	TRBJ1-2	.	CASRLGGDVNYGYTF	TGTGCCAGCCGACTGGGGGGCGACGTTAACTATGGCTACACCTTC
TRBV18	.	TRBJ1-1	.	CASSPPLRGMAFF	TGTGCCAGCTCACCACCTCTGCGGGGTATGGCTTTCTTT
TRBV5-1	.	TRBJ1-3	.	CASSPGSSGSGNTIYF	TGCGCCAGCAGCCCCGGGTCCTCCGGTTCTGGAAACACCATATATTTT
TRBV4-1	.	TRBJ2-5	TRBD2	CASSQVLKLAGEETQYF	TGCGCCAGCAGCCAAGTCCTTAAACTAGCGGGAGAAGAGACCCAGTACTTC
TRBV6-5	.	TRBJ1-1	.	CASSYFNRDTEAFF	TGTGCCAGCAGTTACTTCAACAGGGACACTGAAGCTTTCTTT
TRBV28	.	TRBJ1-5	.	CASSLKGWGQPQHF	TGTGCCAGCAGTTTAAAGGGCTGGGGTCAGCCCCAGCATTTT
TRBV19	few	TRBJ1-2	.	CASSLGGLGYTF	TGTGCCAGTAGTTTGGGGGGCCTTGGCTACACCTTC
TRBV30	once	TRBJ2-7	.	CAWTGASYEQYF	TGTGCCTGGACCGGGGCAAGCTACGAGCAGTACTTC
TRBV5-5	.	TRBJ2-3	.	CASSPRTDTQYF	TGTGCCAGCAGCCCACGCACAGATACGCAGTATTTT
TRBV10-3	.	TRBJ2-2	.	CAIRGSGELFF	TGTGCCATCAGGGGGTCCGGGGAGCTGTTTTTT
TRBV6-1	.	TRBJ1-1	TRBD1	CASYYRGTEAFF	TGTGCCAGCTACTACAGGGGAACTGAAGCTTTCTTT
TRBV30	once	TRBJ2-1	.	CAWSARNNEQFF	TGTGCCTGGAGTGCACGTAACAATGAGCAGTTCTTC
TRBV7-8	.	TRBJ1-1	.	CASSPMWGKNTEAFF	TGTGCCAGCAGCCCCATGTGGGGGAAGAACACTGAAGCTTTCTTT
TRBV14	.	TRBJ1-6	TRBD1	CASSQDPGQGYSPLHF	TGTGCCAGCAGCCAAGATCCCGGACAGGGTTATTCACCCCTCCACTTT
TRBV9	.	TRBJ2-1	.	CASSVASQGNEQFF	TGTGCCAGCAGCGTAGCCTCCCAGGGCAATGAGCAGTTCTTC
TRBV19	.	TRBJ2-2	.	CASNPGGGMYTGELFF	TGTGCCAGCAACCCCGGAGGAGGGATGTACACCGGGGAGCTGTTTTTT
TRBV9	.	TRBJ2-3	TRBD2	CASSLASGGADTQYF	TGTGCCAGCAGCCTCGCTAGCGGGGGCGCAGATACGCAGTATTTT
TRBV19	.	TRBJ2-2	TRBD2	CASTPGLAFPGELFF	TGTGCCAGTACCCCGGGACTAGCATTCCCCGGGGAGCTGTTTTTT
TRBV27	.	TRBJ2-7	TRBD2	CASSLYFGGGPQEQYF	TGTGCCAGCAGTTTATATTTTGGGGGAGGGCCTCAAGAGCAGTACTTC
TRBV11-2	.	TRBJ1-5	.	CASSSGRGRKGNQPQHF	TGTGCCAGCAGCTCTGGCCGGGGAAGAAAGGGCAATCAGCCCCAGCATTTT
TRBV4-1	.	TRBJ2-7	TRBD1	CASSHPTGAFYEQYF	TGCGCCAGCAGCCACCCGACAGGGGCTTTCTACGAGCAGTACTTC
TRBV30	.	TRBJ2-7	.	CAWGGRLGQYF	TGTGCCTGGGGCGGTCGGTTGGGGCAGTACTTC
TRBV4-1	.	TRBJ2-3	.	CASRDFGSHTDTQYF	TGCGCCAGCAGAGACTTTGGGTCCCACACAGATACGCAGTATTTT
TRBV2	.	TRBJ2-4	TRBD1	CASSGTDKNIQYF	TGTGCCAGCAGCGGGACAGACAAAAACATTCAGTACTTC